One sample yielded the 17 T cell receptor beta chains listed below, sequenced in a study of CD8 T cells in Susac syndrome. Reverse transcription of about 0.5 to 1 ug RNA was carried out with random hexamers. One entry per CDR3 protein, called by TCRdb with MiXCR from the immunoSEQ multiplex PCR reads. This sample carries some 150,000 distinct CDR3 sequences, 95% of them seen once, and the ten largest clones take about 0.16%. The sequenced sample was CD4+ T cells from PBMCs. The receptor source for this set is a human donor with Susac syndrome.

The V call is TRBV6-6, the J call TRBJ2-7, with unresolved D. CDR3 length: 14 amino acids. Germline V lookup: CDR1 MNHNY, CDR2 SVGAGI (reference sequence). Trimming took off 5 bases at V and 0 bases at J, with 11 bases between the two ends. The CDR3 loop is CASSHDTNSYEQYF. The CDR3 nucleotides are TGTGCCAGCAGTCACGACACGAACTCCTACGAGCAGTACTTC.

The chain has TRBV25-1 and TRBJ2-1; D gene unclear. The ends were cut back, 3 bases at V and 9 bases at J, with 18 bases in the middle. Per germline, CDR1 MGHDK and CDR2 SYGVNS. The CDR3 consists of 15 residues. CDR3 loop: CASSDHNAPAGEQFF. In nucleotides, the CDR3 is TGTGCCAGCAGTGACCACAACGCTCCAGCAGGTGAGCAGTTCTTC.

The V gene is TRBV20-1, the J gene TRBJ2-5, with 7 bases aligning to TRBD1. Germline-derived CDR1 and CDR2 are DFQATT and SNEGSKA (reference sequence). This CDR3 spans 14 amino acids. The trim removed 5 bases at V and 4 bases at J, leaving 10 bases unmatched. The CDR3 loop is CSALDRASIETQYF. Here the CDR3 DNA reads TGCAGTGCTCTTGACAGGGCATCCATAGAGACCCAGTACTTC.

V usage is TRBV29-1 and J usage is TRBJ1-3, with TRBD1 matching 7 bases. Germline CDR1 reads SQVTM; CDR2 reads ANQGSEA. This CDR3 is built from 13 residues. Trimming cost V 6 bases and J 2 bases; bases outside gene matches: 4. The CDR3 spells CSVGQTPGNTIYF. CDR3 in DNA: TGCAGCGTGGGACAGACCCCTGGAAACACCATATATTTT.

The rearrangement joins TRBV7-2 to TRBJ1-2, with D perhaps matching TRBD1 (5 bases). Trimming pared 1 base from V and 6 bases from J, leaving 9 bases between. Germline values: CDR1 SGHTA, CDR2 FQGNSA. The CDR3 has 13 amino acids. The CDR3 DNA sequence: TGTGCCAGCAGCTTAGGCAGGGAAAATGGCTACACCTTC. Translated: CASSLGRENGYTF.

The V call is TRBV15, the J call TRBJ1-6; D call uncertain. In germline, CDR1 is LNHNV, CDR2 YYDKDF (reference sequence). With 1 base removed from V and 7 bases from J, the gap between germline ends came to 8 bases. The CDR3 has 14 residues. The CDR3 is CATSRGPGNSPLHF. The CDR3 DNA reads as TGTGCCACCAGCAGAGGGCCGGGCAATTCACCCCTCCACTTT.

CDR3 coding DNA: TGCAGTGCTAGAGGACTAGCGGGGAAAACAGATACGCAGTATTTT. It translates to CSARGLAGKTDTQYF. The chain combines TRBV20-1 with TRBJ2-3; 11 positions agree with TRBD2. CDR1 and CDR2 from the germline V gene are DFQATT and SNEGSKA (reference sequence). V shed 1 base, J shed 3 bases, and the junction held 3 bases outside the gene matches. The CDR3 runs to 15 residues.

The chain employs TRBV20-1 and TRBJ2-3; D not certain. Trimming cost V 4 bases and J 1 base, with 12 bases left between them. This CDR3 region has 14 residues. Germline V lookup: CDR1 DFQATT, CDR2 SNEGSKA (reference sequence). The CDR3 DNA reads TGCAGTGCTATTAGATACGCGGGCACAGATACGCAGTATTTT. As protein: CSAIRYAGTDTQYF.

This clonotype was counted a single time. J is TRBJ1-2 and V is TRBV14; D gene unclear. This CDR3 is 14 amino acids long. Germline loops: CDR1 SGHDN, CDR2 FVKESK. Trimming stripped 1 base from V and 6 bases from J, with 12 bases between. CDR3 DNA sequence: TGTGCCAGCAGCCAAGGGGTCGGTACGGATGGCTACACCTTC. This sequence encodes CASSQGVGTDGYTF. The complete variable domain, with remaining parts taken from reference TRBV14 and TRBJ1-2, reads EAGVTQFPSHSVIEKGQTVTLRCDPISGHDNLYWYRRVMGKEIKFLLHFVKESKQDESGMPNNRFLAERTGGTYSTLKVQPAELEDSGVYFCASSQGVGTDGYTFGSGTRLTVV.

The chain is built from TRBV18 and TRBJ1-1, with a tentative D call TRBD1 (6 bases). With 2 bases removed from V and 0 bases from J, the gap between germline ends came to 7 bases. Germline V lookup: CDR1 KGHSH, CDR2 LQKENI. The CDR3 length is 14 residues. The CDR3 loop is CASSPGGMNTEAFF. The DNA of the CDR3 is TGTGCCAGCTCACCAGGGGGCATGAACACTGAAGCTTTCTTT.

The CDR3 nucleotides are TGTGCCAGCAGTCTGAGGGACAAGAGTACCTACGAGCAGTACTTC. It codes for CASSLRDKSTYEQYF. The rearrangement joins TRBV9 to TRBJ2-7; the D gene is possibly TRBD1 (6 bases). The V end was cut by 5 bases, the J end by 2 bases, with 17 bases between. The CDR3 spans 15 residues. Germline V gene lookup returns CDR1 SGDLS and CDR2 YYNGEE.

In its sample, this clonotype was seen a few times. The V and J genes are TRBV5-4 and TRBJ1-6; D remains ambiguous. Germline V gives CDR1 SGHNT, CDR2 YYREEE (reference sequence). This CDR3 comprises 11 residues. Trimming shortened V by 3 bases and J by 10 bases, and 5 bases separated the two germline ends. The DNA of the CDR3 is TGTGCCAGCAGCTCTGGATCACCCCTCCACTTT. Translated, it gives CASSSGSPLHF.

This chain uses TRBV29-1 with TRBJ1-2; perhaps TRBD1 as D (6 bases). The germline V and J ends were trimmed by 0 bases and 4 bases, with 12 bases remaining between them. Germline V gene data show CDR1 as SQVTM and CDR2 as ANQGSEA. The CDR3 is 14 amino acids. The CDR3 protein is CSVEDRGQVYGYTF. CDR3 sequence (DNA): TGCAGCGTTGAAGATAGGGGACAAGTCTATGGCTACACCTTC.

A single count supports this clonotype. The CDR3 coding sequence is TGCAGTGCTAAACAGGGAGGCGTCTATGGCTACACCTTC. It yields the protein CSAKQGGVYGYTF. The chain uses TRBV20-1 and TRBJ1-2; perhaps TRBD1 as D (6 bases). CDR1 and CDR2 (germline): DFQATT, SNEGSKA (reference sequence). The CDR3 has 13 residues. V lost 4 bases to trimming and J lost 4 bases, with 13 bases between them.

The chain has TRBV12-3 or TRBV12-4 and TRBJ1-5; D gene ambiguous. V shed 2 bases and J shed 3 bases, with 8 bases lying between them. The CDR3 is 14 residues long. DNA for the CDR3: TGTGCCAGCAGTTTAAGGCCAGTCAATCAGCCCCAGCATTTT. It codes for CASSLRPVNQPQHF.

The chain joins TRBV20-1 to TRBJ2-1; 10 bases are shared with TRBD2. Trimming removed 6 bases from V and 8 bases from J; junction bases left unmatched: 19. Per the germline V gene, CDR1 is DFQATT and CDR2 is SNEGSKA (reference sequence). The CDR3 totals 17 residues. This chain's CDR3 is CSALVLVTSGTYDEQFF. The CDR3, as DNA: TGCAGTGCGTTGGTGTTGGTCACTAGCGGGACATATGATGAGCAGTTCTTC.

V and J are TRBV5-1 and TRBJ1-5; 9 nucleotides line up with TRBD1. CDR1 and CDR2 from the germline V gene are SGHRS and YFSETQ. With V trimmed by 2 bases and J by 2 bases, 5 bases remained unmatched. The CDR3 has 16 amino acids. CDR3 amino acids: CASSLGDREGNQPQHF. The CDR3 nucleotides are TGCGCCAGCAGCTTAGGGGACAGGGAGGGCAATCAGCCCCAGCATTTT.